The 21 T cell receptor beta chains below come from one sample, sequenced in a study of T cells in Graves' hyperthyroidism and ophthalmopathy. Template material for amplifying TCR beta CDR3 regions consisted of RNA transcripts. First-round RT-PCR of the TCR CDR3 relied on the HTBI primer set. In TCRdb, the multiplex PCR reads were re-called with MiXCR into one record per CDR3 protein. In the table there are about 530,000 distinct CDR3 sequences, more than 15% of which are singletons. Source material: blood. These receptors originate from a young woman with Graves' ophthalmopathy.

The chain links TRBV6-1 to TRBJ2-1, with D perhaps matching TRBD2 (6 bases). The V end was cut by 3 bases, the J end by 9 bases, with 9 bases between. The CDR3 covers 12 residues. Germline assignment: CDR1 MNHNS and CDR2 SASEGT. CDR3: CASSDWGVEQFF. The CDR3 bases are TGTGCCAGCAGTGATTGGGGGGTTGAGCAGTTCTTC.

The rearrangement joins TRBV6-2 or TRBV6-3 to TRBJ2-7; D is undetermined. The V gene lost 4 bases and the J gene lost 4 bases, with 14 bases spanning the gap. The CDR3 totals 14 residues. Per germline, CDR1 MNHEY and CDR2 SVGEGT. The CDR3 DNA reads as TGTGCCAGCAGTTCCTTTAGCCGGTCGTACGAGCAGTACTTC. As protein: CASSSFSRSYEQYF.

This clonotype appeared many times. This chain uses TRBV7-2 with TRBJ2-1, with 12 bases aligning to TRBD2. Trimming cost V 2 bases and J 6 bases; bases outside gene matches: 5. Germline V lookup: CDR1 SGHTA, CDR2 FQGNSA. The CDR3 covers 16 residues. This CDR3 reads CASSLTGLAGPNEQFF. The CDR3 region has the DNA TGTGCCAGCAGCTTAACCGGACTAGCGGGGCCCAATGAGCAGTTCTTC.

This clonotype was seen only a few times. CDR3 amino acids: CASSFTQGRETQYF. CDR3 nucleotides: TGTGCCAGCAGCTTCACACAGGGGAGAGAGACCCAGTACTTC. The chain carries TRBV7-9 and TRBJ2-5; 7 nucleotides align to TRBD1. The CDR3 contains 14 residues. Germline loops: CDR1 SEHNR, CDR2 FQNEAQ (reference sequence). J lost 4 bases, V lost 3 bases, and 5 bases had no gene match.

The chain recombines TRBV6-5 with TRBJ1-1; the D is unclear. This CDR3 comprises 16 residues. V was shortened by 2 bases and J by 4 bases, with 17 bases between the two germline ends. Germline loops: CDR1 MNHEY, CDR2 SVGAGI. DNA for the CDR3: TGTGCCAGCAGTTACGCCTCGATCGGGTGGGGCACTGAAGCTTTCTTT. Protein sequence: CASSYASIGWGTEAFF.

V is TRBV12-3 or TRBV12-4 and J is TRBJ1-3; a weak D match, TRBD1 (5 bases). The CDR3 spans 14 residues. The V and J ends lost 8 bases and 1 base respectively, with 12 bases between them. The chain's CDR3 is CASGPGTSGNTIYF. The CDR3 coding sequence is TGTGCCAGCGGCCCGGGGACTTCTGGAAACACCATATATTTT.

This clonotype has a handful of counts. The chain links TRBV11-2 to TRBJ2-2; D is perhaps TRBD2 (6 bases). Germline V gene sequence: CDR1 SGHAT, CDR2 FQNNGV. The CDR3 runs to 12 residues. V shed 8 bases and J shed 6 bases, with 10 bases lying between them. In DNA form, the CDR3 reads TGTGCCAGCCCTTCGGGGGCCGGGGAGCTGTTTTTT. Translation: CASPSGAGELFF.

In its sample, this clonotype was seen a few times. The chain recombines TRBV4-2 with TRBJ2-7; TRBD2 matches at 8 bases. Germline V gene sequence: CDR1 LGHNA, CDR2 YNFKEQ. V dropped 2 bases and J dropped 2; count of bases not matched to a gene: 2. There are 14 residues in the CDR3. Here the CDR3 reads CASSQTSGTYEQYF. The CDR3 DNA reads as TGTGCCAGCAGCCAAACTAGCGGAACCTACGAGCAGTACTTC.

The CDR3 sequence is CASSYSQGEEQYF. In DNA, the CDR3 is TGTGCCAGCAGTTACTCTCAGGGAGAAGAGCAGTACTTC. The chain combines TRBV6-2 or TRBV6-3 with TRBJ2-7; D is perhaps TRBD1 or TRBD2 (5 bases each). The CDR3 loop spans 13 amino acids. V was shortened by 0 bases and J by 7 bases, with 10 bases between the two germline ends. The germline V gene has CDR1 MNHEY and CDR2 SVGEGT.

V usage is TRBV15 and J usage is TRBJ2-5; D is ambiguous. Germline lookup yields CDR1 LNHNV and CDR2 YYDKDF (reference sequence). With 3 bases removed from V and 2 bases from J, the gap between germline ends came to 13 bases. The CDR3 is 15 residues long. CDR3 sequence reads: CATSRSRGWQETQYF. The CDR3 bases are TGTGCCACCAGCAGGTCACGAGGATGGCAAGAGACCCAGTACTTC.

The J gene is TRBJ2-1, the V gene TRBV7-2; 7 nucleotides align to TRBD1. This CDR3 comprises 16 residues. Germline CDR1 and CDR2: SGHTA and FQGNSA. V dropped 0 bases and J dropped 0; count of bases not matched to a gene: 2. In nucleotides, the CDR3 is TGTGCCAGCAGCTTAGCTGGGACAGACTCCTACAATGAGCAGTTCTTC. This sequence encodes CASSLAGTDSYNEQFF. Drawing the rest from reference TRBV7-2 and TRBJ2-1, the complete variable domain is GAGVSQSPSNKVTEKGKDVELRCDPISGHTALYWYRQSLGQGLEFLIYFQGNSAPDKSGLPSDRFSAERTGGSVSTLTIQRTQQEDSAVYLCASSLAGTDSYNEQFFGPGTRLTVL.

This clonotype occurred a few times. V and J are TRBV19 and TRBJ1-5; TRBD1 matches at 8 bases. The CDR3 extends over 15 amino acids. Per the germline V gene, CDR1 is LNHDA and CDR2 is SQIVND (reference sequence). V was pared by 3 bases and J by 4 bases, with 5 bases of the junction left unmatched. Here the CDR3 DNA reads TGTGCCAGTAGTATCGGACAGGGTTTTAATCAGCCCCAGCATTTT. As protein: CASSIGQGFNQPQHF.

There are many counts of this clonotype. The chain is built from TRBV7-9 and TRBJ2-1; weak D call: TRBD1 (5 bases). This CDR3 contains 16 residues. V was pared by 2 bases and J by 4 bases, with 15 bases between. Germline loops: CDR1 SEHNR, CDR2 FQNEAQ (reference sequence). The CDR3, as DNA: TGTGCCAGCAGCTTACGTTACCAGAAGGGGTACAATGAGCAGTTCTTC. This sequence encodes CASSLRYQKGYNEQFF.

This clonotype has a handful of counts. The V and J genes are TRBV6-1 and TRBJ1-2; D call uncertain. Trimming took 4 bases from V and 13 from J, leaving 22 bases between them. This CDR3 contains 14 residues. CDR1 is MNHNS and CDR2 is SASEGT in the germline V gene. CDR3 protein: CASSGWQEAPEGTF. CDR3 sequence (DNA): TGTGCCAGCAGTGGGTGGCAGGAGGCCCCGGAGGGCACCTTC.

This clonotype showed up many times. The chain links TRBV6-1 to TRBJ1-6; 9 bases agree with TRBD1. Trimming cost V 8 bases and J 5 bases; bases outside gene matches: 4. The germline V gene encodes CDR1 MNHNS and CDR2 SASEGT. The CDR3 has 14 amino acids. In DNA, the CDR3 is TGTGCCAGCTGGGACAGGGTTGATAATTCACCCCTCCACTTT. It is translated as CASWDRVDNSPLHF.

The chain has TRBV27 and TRBJ2-7; D is unresolved. The CDR3 is made up of 15 amino acids. Germline-derived CDR1 and CDR2 are MNHEY and SMNVEV (reference sequence). Trimming shortened V by 6 bases and J by 0 bases, and 15 bases separated the two germline ends. In nucleotides, the CDR3 is TGTGCCAGCAGGTCTTTCCACGGACCCTCCTACGAGCAGTACTTC. This encodes CASRSFHGPSYEQYF.

The rearrangement uses TRBV6-1 and TRBJ1-6; D remains ambiguous. Germline V gene data show CDR1 as MNHNS and CDR2 as SASEGT. The germline V and J ends were trimmed by 7 bases and 5 bases, with 15 bases remaining between them. The CDR3 sequence is 15 residues long. In nucleotides, the CDR3 is TGTGCCAGCATAAGATGGGCGGGAGATAATTCACCCCTCCACTTT. Its translation: CASIRWAGDNSPLHF.

This clonotype was picked up a small number of times. This chain uses TRBV5-1 with TRBJ1-4; perhaps TRBD1 as D (6 bases). V lost 3 bases, J lost 8 bases, and 23 bases lay in between. Germline V gene sequence: CDR1 SGHRS, CDR2 YFSETQ. The CDR3 has 17 amino acids. The CDR3, as DNA: TGCGCCAGCAGCTCGGTTACGAACAGGGATTTAGGGGAAAAACTGTTTTTT. Translation: CASSSVTNRDLGEKLFF.

This clonotype has just a few counts. This chain links TRBV5-1 with TRBJ2-3; 12 bases agree with TRBD2. The J segment lost 1 base and the V segment lost 3 bases, leaving 6 bases of the junction unmatched. Germline V CDR1 and CDR2: SGHRS, YFSETQ. The CDR3 extends over 17 amino acids. CDR3 protein: CASSSTSGGRGTDTQYF. CDR3 bases: TGCGCCAGCAGCTCAACTAGCGGGGGGCGGGGCACAGATACGCAGTATTTT. The entire variable domain, with the rest obtained from reference TRBV5-1 and TRBJ2-3, is as follows: KAGVTQTPRYLIKTRGQQVTLSCSPISGHRSVSWYQQTPGQGLQFLFEYFSETQRNKGNFPGRFSGRQFSNSRSEMNVSTLELGDSALYLCASSSTSGGRGTDTQYFGPGTRLTVL.

This clonotype was seen just once. This rearrangement joins TRBV10-3 to TRBJ1-1, with 11 bases that match TRBD1. The CDR3 has 16 amino acids. After removal of 10 bases from V and 3 bases from J, the junction contained 13 bases not matched to a gene. Germline assignment: CDR1 ENHRY and CDR2 SYGVKD. CDR3 sequence (DNA): TGTGCCAGCCCCCACCAAAGGACAGGGGGCTACACTGAAGCTTTCTTT. The encoded protein is CASPHQRTGGYTEAFF.

This clonotype occurred a few times. The chain links TRBV11-3 to TRBJ1-1, with TRBD1 identical over 8 bases. The germline V gene encodes CDR1 SGHNT and CDR2 YENEEA. This CDR3 has 15 amino acids. Trimming cost V 5 bases and J 3 bases; bases outside gene matches: 8. The CDR3 spells CASSLGTGMDTEAFF. The CDR3 DNA is TGTGCCAGCAGCCTTGGGACAGGCATGGACACTGAAGCTTTCTTT.